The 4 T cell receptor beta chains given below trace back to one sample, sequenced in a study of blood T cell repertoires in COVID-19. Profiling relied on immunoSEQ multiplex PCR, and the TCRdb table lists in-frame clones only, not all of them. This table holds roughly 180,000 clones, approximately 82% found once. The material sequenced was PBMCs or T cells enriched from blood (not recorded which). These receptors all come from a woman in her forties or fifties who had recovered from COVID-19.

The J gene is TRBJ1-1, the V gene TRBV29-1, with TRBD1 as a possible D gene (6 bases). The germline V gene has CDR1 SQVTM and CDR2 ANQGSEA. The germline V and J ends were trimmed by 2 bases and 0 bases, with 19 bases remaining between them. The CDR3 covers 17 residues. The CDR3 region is CSVESGRGNRLNTEAFF. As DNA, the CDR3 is TGCAGCGTTGAATCGGGCAGGGGTAACCGCCTGAACACTGAAGCTTTCTTT.

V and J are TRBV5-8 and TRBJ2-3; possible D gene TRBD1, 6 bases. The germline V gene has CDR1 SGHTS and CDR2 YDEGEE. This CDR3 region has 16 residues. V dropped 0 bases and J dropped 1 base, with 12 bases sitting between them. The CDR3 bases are TGTGCCAGCAGCTTGGAGGGGTCAGGGGGCACAGATACGCAGTATTTT. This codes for CASSLEGSGGTDTQYF.

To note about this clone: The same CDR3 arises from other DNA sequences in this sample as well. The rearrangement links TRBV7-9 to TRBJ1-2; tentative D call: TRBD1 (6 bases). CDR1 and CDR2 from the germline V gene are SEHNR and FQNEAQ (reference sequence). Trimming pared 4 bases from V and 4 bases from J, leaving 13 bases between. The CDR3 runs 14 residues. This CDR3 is CASSSPGQLYGYTF. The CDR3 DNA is TGTGCCAGCAGCTCCCCCGGACAGCTCTATGGCTACACCTTC.

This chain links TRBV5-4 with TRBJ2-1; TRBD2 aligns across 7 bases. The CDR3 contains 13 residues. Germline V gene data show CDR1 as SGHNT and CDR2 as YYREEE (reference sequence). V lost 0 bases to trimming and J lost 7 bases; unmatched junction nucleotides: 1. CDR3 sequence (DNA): TGTGCCAGCAGCTTGGCCGGGGGGAATGAGCAGTTCTTC. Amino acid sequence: CASSLAGGNEQFF.